This T cell receptor (beta chain) was identified during a study of CD8 T cells in ankylosing spondylitis. Regarding the study as a whole: There were earlier reports of some motif variants in reactive arthritis synovial fluid and blood. What appeared characteristic of ankylosing spondylitis blood was a TCR beta motif of eight highly homologous variants. The disease-linked clones had a CD8+ phenotype and low blood frequencies.

Researchers built TCR beta libraries using quantitative 5'-RACE with molecular barcodes. One entry per CDR3 protein results from TCRdb running MiXCR on the 5' RACE reads. Of under 400,000 distinct CDR3 sequences in the sample, 11% were seen once. This clonotype was found a few times. Its antigen is unknown. The CDR3 is 14 residues long. Germline V gene lookup returns CDR1 SEHNR and CDR2 FQNEAQ (reference sequence). The V gene lost 3 bases and the J gene lost 7 bases, with 16 bases spanning the gap. V gene TRBV7-9 combines with J gene TRBJ2-7; D possibly corresponds to TRBD1 (5 bases). This clonotype originated in a female donor with ankylosing spondylitis or in good health (not recorded which). The sequenced sample was blood, either unsorted or a sorted T cell fraction (not recorded which). The CDR3 DNA reads as TGTGCCAGCAGCTTGGGCCAAGGGGTACGGGAGCAGTACTTC. This sequence encodes CASSLGQGVREQYF.